The sequence of this T cell receptor beta chain was determined in a study of beta chain features in type 1 diabetes. Study context: Sorted cells, approximately 110,000,000 in number, were examined across all samples. General study findings and limits: Over-representation of high TCR-expressing cells was a possible consequence of cDNA sequencing. Among all four CD4+ subsets, Type 1 diabetes patients had TCRB CDR3s that were moderately but significantly shorter. A PCR bias possibly favoring shorter templates would apply equally to patients and controls. In the patient group, naive, central memory and Treg TCRB repertoires seemed more alike than in the healthy donor group.

Only one count was recorded for this clone. Its antigen is undetermined. The germline gives CDR1 GTSNPN, CDR2 SVGIG (reference sequence). The V end lost 2 bases, the J end lost 0 bases, and 10 bases lay between the germline ends. This CDR3 contains 14 residues. Sequencing targeted expressed TCRB transcripts, as all isolated RNA had been reverse transcribed. Libraries were prepared by immunoSEQ multiplex PCR; TCRdb keeps only in-frame clonotypes and omits some of them. The sample has hundreds of thousands of clones; roughly an eighth are singletons. The TCR was taken from a young man with type 1 diabetes. The sequenced sample consisted of naive CD4+ T cells from blood. This chain connects TRBV30 to TRBJ1-2; D remains unclear. The CDR3 DNA follows: TGTGCCTGGAGTATGCTGGGGACTAACTATGGCTACACCTTC. Encoded protein: CAWSMLGTNYGYTF.